This T cell receptor (beta chain) was captured in a study of blood T cell repertoires in COVID-19. Background on the study: Whether acute or convalescent, the COVID-19 samples came from the United States, Italy and Spain. Sources were T cells, B-cell-depleted T cells, or PBMCs; the material itself was cDNA or gDNA.

Original data processing: Nucleated cell counts were estimated from reference gene primer amplification. TCRdb's table, derived via immunoSEQ multiplex PCR, lists solely in-frame clones and lacks some. The D gene and trimming were derived from the DNA, and the V and J assignments and clone size from that table. The sample yields more than 200,000 clones, over 70% seen once. The ends were cut back, 3 bases at V and 5 bases at J, with 11 bases in the middle. The CDR3 has 14 residues. Germline loops: CDR1 LNHDA, CDR2 SQIVND (reference sequence). The specimen was peripheral blood. The chain is built from TRBV19 and TRBJ1-5; D gene ambiguous. This clonotype was obtained from a woman aged 80 or over with acute or convalescent COVID-19. The CDR3 here is CASSILGSDQPQHF. The DNA of the CDR3 is TGTGCCAGTAGTATCCTTGGAAGCGATCAGCCCCAGCATTTT.